This is a list of T cell receptor beta chains from one sample in a study of OX40 agonist ivuxolimab in advanced cancers. Profiled with immunoSEQ multiplex PCR; TCRdb holds only in-frame clones, not every one. The sample holds around 35,000 clones, about 88% seen once. The sample consisted of CD4+ or CD8+ T cells sorted from blood, taken in a trial of the OX40 agonist ivuxolimab. These receptor sequences come from an adult with an advanced solid tumor such as melanoma, head and neck, liver or kidney cancer. The CDR3 runs from the conserved cysteine through the conserved F or W. The D gene is left open where the match is weak. The listing skips clone size in some rows; elsewhere it reads once, few, many or a size class.

V	D	J	size	CDR3	DNA
TRBV7-9	TRBD1	TRBJ1-1	-	CASSSRTGGNTEAFF	TGTGCCAGCAGCTCTAGGACAGGGGGGAACACTGAAGCTTTCTTT
TRBV11-2	-	TRBJ2-1	few	CASSLVGGYNEQFF	TGTGCCAGCAGCTTAGTGGGGGGTTACAATGAGCAGTTCTTC
TRBV7-7	-	TRBJ2-6	once	CASSCGIVPQSRANVLTF	TGTGCCAGCAGCTGTGGTATAGTGCCACAAAGTCGGGCCAACGTCCTGACTTTC
TRBV4-1	TRBD1	TRBJ2-2	-	CASSQKGYRDSITGELFF	TGCGCCAGCAGCCAAAAAGGTTACCGGGACAGCATCACCGGGGAGCTGTTTTTT
TRBV7-2	-	TRBJ1-5	-	CASSRLAEARPQHF	TGTGCCAGCAGCCGACTGGCGGAGGCCAGGCCCCAGCATTTT
TRBV11-1	-	TRBJ2-1	-	CASSPPSMVNEQFF	TGTGCCAGCAGCCCCCCCAGCATGGTCAATGAGCAGTTCTTC
TRBV7-9	TRBD1	TRBJ1-2	-	CASSKQGSSNYGYTF	TGTGCCAGCAGCAAACAGGGGTCCTCTAACTATGGCTACACCTTC
TRBV6-4	TRBD1	TRBJ2-7	-	CASSVLGQGLYEQYF	TGTGCCAGCAGTGTGTTAGGACAGGGATTATACGAGCAGTACTTC
TRBV19	-	TRBJ2-6	-	CASSRSAGRLGSGANVLTF	TGTGCCAGTAGTCGGTCGGCAGGGCGCTTGGGTTCCGGGGCCAACGTCCTGACTTTC
TRBV10-3	TRBD1	TRBJ2-1	-	CAISEQGSYNEQFF	TGTGCCATCAGTGAACAGGGGTCCTACAATGAGCAGTTCTTC
TRBV6-5	-	TRBJ1-4	-	CASRRGWTNEKLFF	TGTGCCAGCAGGAGGGGATGGACTAATGAAAAACTGTTTTTT
TRBV7-2	-	TRBJ1-6	once	CASSLDRVNNNSPLHF	TGTGCCAGCAGCTTAGACAGGGTGAACAATAATTCACCCCTCCACTTT
TRBV5-4	-	TRBJ2-1	-	CASSLAVANEQFF	TGTGCCAGCAGCTTGGCCGTAGCTAATGAGCAGTTCTTC
TRBV9	TRBD2	TRBJ2-3	-	CASSVGTSGGVRADTQYF	TGTGCCAGCAGCGTTGGGACTAGCGGGGGGGTTAGGGCGGATACGCAGTATTTT
TRBV19	-	TRBJ1-6	few	CASSPGQWQNSPLHF	TGTGCCAGTAGTCCCGGACAGTGGCAAAATTCACCCCTCCACTTT
TRBV5-1	-	TRBJ1-4	few	CASSLGQQNEKLFF	TGCGCCAGCAGCTTGGGACAGCAAAATGAAAAACTGTTTTTT
TRBV6-1	TRBD1	TRBJ1-2	-	CASSEAGDRGRDGYTF	TGTGCCAGCAGTGAAGCGGGGGACAGGGGTCGAGATGGCTACACCTTC
TRBV7-9	TRBD1	TRBJ2-3	-	CASSPRTGGKNTQYF	TGTGCCAGCAGCCCCCGGACAGGGGGCAAGAATACGCAGTATTTT
TRBV6-1	-	TRBJ1-2	-	CASSEVGASNYGYTF	TGTGCCAGCAGTGAAGTGGGGGCGTCTAACTATGGCTACACCTTC
TRBV12-5	TRBD2	TRBJ2-5	-	CASGLPQGLAGGQETQYF	TGTGCTAGTGGTTTGCCTCAGGGACTAGCGGGGGGTCAAGAGACCCAGTACTTC
TRBV19	-	TRBJ1-2	-	CASSINSRGYTF	TGTGCCAGTAGTATAAACAGTCGAGGCTACACCTTC
TRBV11-2	TRBD1	TRBJ2-4	-	CASSLEAGGWAKNIQYF	TGTGCCAGCAGCTTGGAGGCAGGGGGCTGGGCCAAAAACATTCAGTACTTC
TRBV7-2	-	TRBJ1-2	-	CASRLGGTGGYTF	TGTGCCAGCAGACTCGGGGGTACGGGAGGCTACACCTTC
TRBV6-1	-	TRBJ1-1	-	CASSEGDRRTEAFF	TGTGCCAGCAGTGAAGGCGACCGGCGGACTGAAGCTTTCTTT
TRBV7-2	TRBD1	TRBJ1-2	-	CASSSTGGSVLGYTF	TGTGCCAGCAGCTCCACAGGGGGCAGTGTGTTGGGCTACACCTTC
TRBV2	TRBD1	TRBJ1-2	-	CASSTGGYGYTF	TGTGCCAGCAGTACAGGGGGCTATGGCTACACCTTC
TRBV5-8	TRBD1	TRBJ2-1	-	CASSRQGSSYNEQFF	TGTGCCAGCTCAAGACAGGGCAGCTCCTACAATGAGCAGTTCTTC
TRBV11-1	-	TRBJ1-1	-	CASSLDPGRWFPGEAFF	TGTGCCAGCAGCTTAGACCCCGGAAGATGGTTTCCTGGTGAAGCTTTCTTT
TRBV5-4	TRBD2	TRBJ2-2	-	CASSPTLTSLTGELFF	TGTGCCAGCAGCCCCACCCTGACTAGCCTCACCGGGGAGCTGTTTTTT
TRBV19	-	TRBJ1-6	-	CASSTPRVRSPLHF	TGTGCCAGTAGTACTCCCAGGGTGCGTTCACCCCTCCACTTT
TRBV5-1	-	TRBJ1-2	-	CASSPVSGNYGYTF	TGCGCCAGCAGTCCCGTATCAGGGAACTATGGCTACACCTTC
TRBV15	-	TRBJ1-3	-	CATRVVGAENTIYF	TGTGCCACCAGGGTTGTAGGGGCTGAAAACACCATATATTTT
TRBV7-9	TRBD2	TRBJ2-2	-	CASSLKGTSGSTGELFF	TGTGCCAGCAGCTTAAAGGGGACTAGCGGGTCCACCGGGGAGCTGTTTTTT
TRBV6-6	-	TRBJ1-3	-	CASTLRGTGNTIYF	TGTGCCAGCACTCTACGGGGCACTGGAAACACCATATATTTT
TRBV19	-	TRBJ1-2	-	CAITDPGSYYGYTF	TGTGCCATCACAGATCCGGGCAGCTATTATGGCTACACCTTC
TRBV2	-	TRBJ2-7	-	CASSLTPWDYEQYF	TGTGCCAGCAGTCTGACCCCTTGGGACTACGAGCAGTACTTC
TRBV7-3	-	TRBJ2-6	-	CASSLIASGANVLTF	TGTGCCAGCAGCTTAATTGCCTCTGGGGCCAACGTCCTGACTTTC
TRBV5-6	-	TRBJ2-1	few	CASSFTSLVEQFF	TGTGCCAGCAGCTTCACTAGCCTGGTTGAGCAGTTCTTC
TRBV4-1	TRBD1	TRBJ1-4	-	CASGQRQGGNEKLFF	TGCGCCAGCGGCCAAAGACAGGGGGGAAATGAAAAACTGTTTTTT
TRBV6-1	-	TRBJ1-1	-	CASSEGTTNTEAFF	TGTGCCAGCAGTGAAGGGACGACGAACACTGAAGCTTTCTTT
TRBV10-3	-	TRBJ2-2	-	CAISATGELFF	TGTGCCATCAGTGCGACCGGGGAGCTGTTTTTT
TRBV7-9	-	TRBJ1-2	-	CASSLAGGRRSKVRSGYTF	TGTGCCAGCAGCTTAGCTGGTGGCAGGCGGTCGAAGGTGAGGAGTGGCTACACCTTC
TRBV6-5	-	TRBJ1-2	once	CASRALETRSGYTF	TGTGCCAGCAGAGCCTTAGAGACACGGAGCGGCTACACCTTC
TRBV9	-	TRBJ1-1	-	CASSVVGGNMNTEAFF	TGTGCCAGCAGCGTAGTGGGCGGCAACATGAACACTGAAGCTTTCTTT